What follows describes a single T cell receptor (beta chain). This sample was taken from a study of sequential checkpoint blockade in melanoma. Libraries were prepared by immunoSEQ multiplex PCR; TCRdb keeps only in-frame clonotypes and omits some of them. The sample holds 10,000 to 15,000 clones, less than 70% seen once. Treatment noted: randomized to nivolumab then ipilimumab (arm A) or the reverse (arm B). From thawed PBMCs, live CD3+CD8+ cells negative for CD19 and CD56 were sorted. The V gene's germline CDR1 is SGHTS and CDR2 YDEGEE. V lost 0 bases to trimming and J lost 8 bases; unmatched junction nucleotides: 11. The CDR3 is 18 residues long.

The sample was CD8+ T cells sorted from blood (inferred from file names), taken from a patient given nivolumab and ipilimumab in sequence. The gene calls are TRBV5-8 and TRBJ2-2; the match to TRBD2 covers 12 bases. The TCR comes from a human donor with melanoma. Here the CDR3 reads CASSLGLAGAVVLGELFF. The CDR3 DNA reads TGTGCCAGCAGCTTGGGACTAGCGGGAGCCGTGGTACTAGGGGAGCTGTTTTTT.